The 8 T cell receptor beta chains listed next were all sequenced from one sample in a study of blood T cell repertoires in COVID-19. The repertoire was sequenced with immunoSEQ multiplex PCR; TCRdb's copy has only in-frame clones and lacks some. The data contain 180,000 or so clones, roughly 76% of them singletons. The sequenced material came from peripheral blood. The receptors derive from a woman in her 50s with active or convalescent COVID-19.

The V call is TRBV19, the J call TRBJ1-1; TRBD1 agrees at 9 bases. This CDR3 region has 17 residues. Germline CDR1 is LNHDA and CDR2 is SQIVND (reference sequence). Trimming took 3 bases from V and 0 from J; bases not matched to a gene: 8. This CDR3 is CASSIGQGTPMNTEAFF. The CDR3 coding sequence is TGTGCCAGTAGTATCGGACAGGGGACCCCGATGAACACTGAAGCTTTCTTT.

The J gene is TRBJ1-2, the V gene TRBV5-1; possibly TRBD1 for D (5 bases). Between the trimmed V and J ends, which lost 6 bases and 6 bases, there was a span of 15 bases. The germline V gene encodes CDR1 SGHRS and CDR2 YFSETQ. The CDR3 contains 13 residues. In DNA form, the CDR3 reads TGCGCCAGCACCGTTACAGGTGTCGATGGCTACACCTTC. It is translated as CASTVTGVDGYTF.

This sequence joins TRBV15 and TRBJ1-1; 8 bases are shared with TRBD1. Germline loops: CDR1 LNHNV, CDR2 YYDKDF (reference sequence). V lost 4 bases, J lost 2 bases, and 6 bases stayed unmatched. CDR3 length equals 15 residues. The CDR3 is CATSMGTGYNTEAFF. Written as DNA, the CDR3 is TGTGCCACCAGCATGGGGACAGGCTATAACACTGAAGCTTTCTTT.

This clone has just one count. This sequence joins TRBV7-9 and TRBJ1-2; D not certain. The V and J ends lost 1 base and 8 bases respectively, with 11 bases between them. The CDR3 totals 13 residues. Germline-derived CDR1 and CDR2 are SEHNR and FQNEAQ (reference sequence). The CDR3, as DNA: TGTGCCAGCAGCTTAGGTTTCGACGGGGGCTACACCTTC. Translating gives CASSLGFDGGYTF.

This chain connects TRBV7-8 to TRBJ1-4; D gene uncertain. Between the trimmed V and J ends, which lost 6 bases and 7 bases, there was a span of 18 bases. The CDR3 sequence is 15 residues long. Germline lookup yields CDR1 SGHVS and CDR2 FQNEAQ. The CDR3 bases are TGTGCCAGCAGGCACGGGAGAGGAAGTACTGAAAAACTGTTTTTT. Protein product: CASRHGRGSTEKLFF.

The rearrangement joins TRBV7-9 to TRBJ2-5, with a weak D call TRBD1 (6 bases). Per the germline V gene, CDR1 is SEHNR and CDR2 is FQNEAQ (reference sequence). CDR3 length: 13 amino acids. Trimming stripped 5 bases from V and 5 bases from J, with 12 bases between. The CDR3: CASSPRGPETQYF. The CDR3, as DNA: TGTGCCAGCAGCCCCAGGGGTCCGGAGACCCAGTACTTC.

This chain uses TRBV6-1 with TRBJ2-2; tentatively, D is TRBD1 (6 bases). The CDR3 is 18 amino acids. V lost 3 bases, J lost 6 bases, and 23 bases lay in between. Germline values: CDR1 MNHNS, CDR2 SASEGT. In DNA form, the CDR3 reads TGTGCCAGCAGTGAGGGATTCAGGGGCAAGTCATTGGCCGGGGAGCTGTTTTTT. Its translation: CASSEGFRGKSLAGELFF.

The count of this clone is one. The chain has TRBV7-9 and TRBJ2-5; D ambiguous. Germline lookup yields CDR1 SEHNR and CDR2 FQNEAQ (reference sequence). Trimming cost V 1 base and J 0 bases, with 12 bases left between them. CDR3 length: 16 residues. The CDR3 sequence is CASSLGLAVYQETQYF. The CDR3 nucleotides read TGTGCCAGCAGCTTAGGATTGGCGGTGTACCAAGAGACCCAGTACTTC.